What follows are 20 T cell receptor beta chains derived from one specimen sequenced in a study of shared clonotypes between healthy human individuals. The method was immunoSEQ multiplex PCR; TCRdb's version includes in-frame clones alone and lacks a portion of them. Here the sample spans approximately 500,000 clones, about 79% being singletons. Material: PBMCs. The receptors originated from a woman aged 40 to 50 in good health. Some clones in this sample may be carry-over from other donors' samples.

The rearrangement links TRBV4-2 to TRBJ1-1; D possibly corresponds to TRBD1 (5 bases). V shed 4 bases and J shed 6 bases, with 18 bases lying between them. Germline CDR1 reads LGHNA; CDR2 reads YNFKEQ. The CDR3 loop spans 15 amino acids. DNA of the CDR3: TGTGCCAGCAGCCCAAGCGGGGGGATGGGGGCTGAAGCTTTCTTT. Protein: CASSPSGGMGAEAFF.

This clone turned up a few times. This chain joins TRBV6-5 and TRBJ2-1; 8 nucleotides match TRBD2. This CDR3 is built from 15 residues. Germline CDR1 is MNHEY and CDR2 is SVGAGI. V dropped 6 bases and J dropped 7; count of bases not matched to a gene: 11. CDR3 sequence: CASRRSSGIPNEQFF. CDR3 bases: TGTGCCAGCAGAAGGAGTAGCGGGATCCCTAATGAGCAGTTCTTC.

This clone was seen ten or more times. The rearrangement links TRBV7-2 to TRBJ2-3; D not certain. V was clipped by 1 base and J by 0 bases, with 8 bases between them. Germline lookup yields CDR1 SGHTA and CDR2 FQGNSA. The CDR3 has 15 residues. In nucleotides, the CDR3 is TGTGCCAGCAGCTTAGTATCAGCAAGCACAGATACGCAGTATTTT. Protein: CASSLVSASTDTQYF.

The CDR3 bases are TGTGCCAGCCAAGCGGGGGGGACAGGGTCCGAGCAGTACTTC. Amino acids: CASQAGGTGSEQYF. The chain joins TRBV28 to TRBJ2-7, with a weak D call TRBD2 (10 bases). The V and J ends lost 8 bases and 6 bases respectively, with 20 bases between them. From germline, CDR1 is MDHEN and CDR2 SYDVKM. The CDR3 sequence is 14 residues long.

The CDR3 sequence is CASSQQSVNTGELFF. The CDR3 DNA sequence: TGCGCCAGCAGCCAACAATCGGTGAACACCGGGGAGCTGTTTTTT. This chain uses TRBV4-3 with TRBJ2-2; D is uncertain. V shed 2 bases and J shed 1 base, with 8 bases lying between them. From germline, CDR1 is LGHNA and CDR2 YSLEER. The CDR3 contains 15 residues.

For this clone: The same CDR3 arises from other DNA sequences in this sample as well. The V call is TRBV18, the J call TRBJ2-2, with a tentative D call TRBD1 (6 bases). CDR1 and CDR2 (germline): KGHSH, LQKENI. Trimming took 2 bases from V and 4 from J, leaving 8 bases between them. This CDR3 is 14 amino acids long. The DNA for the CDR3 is TGTGCCAGCTCACCAGCAGGGGTCACCGGGGAGCTGTTTTTT. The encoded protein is CASSPAGVTGELFF.

The CDR3 bases are TGTGCCAGCAGCTCGGGACTAGCGGCGAACACCGGGGAGCTGTTTTTT. The encoded protein is CASSSGLAANTGELFF. The gene calls are TRBV7-3 and TRBJ2-2; TRBD2 agrees at 11 bases. The CDR3 extends over 16 amino acids. The germline V gene has CDR1 SGHTA and CDR2 FQGTGA. Trimming took 4 bases from V and 0 from J; bases not matched to a gene: 1.

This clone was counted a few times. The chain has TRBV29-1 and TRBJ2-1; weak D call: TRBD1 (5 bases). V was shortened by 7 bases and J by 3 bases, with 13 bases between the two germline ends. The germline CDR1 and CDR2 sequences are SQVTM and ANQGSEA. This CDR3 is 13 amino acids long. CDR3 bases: TGCAGCGGCCGAGGTCAGGGCTACAATGAGCAGTTCTTC. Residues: CSGRGQGYNEQFF.

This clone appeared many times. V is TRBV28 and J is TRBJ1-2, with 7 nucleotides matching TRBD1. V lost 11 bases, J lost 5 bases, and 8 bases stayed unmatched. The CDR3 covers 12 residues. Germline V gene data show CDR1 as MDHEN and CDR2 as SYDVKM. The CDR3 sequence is CALGGTEYGYTF. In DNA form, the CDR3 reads TGTGCCCTGGGCGGGACAGAATATGGCTACACCTTC.

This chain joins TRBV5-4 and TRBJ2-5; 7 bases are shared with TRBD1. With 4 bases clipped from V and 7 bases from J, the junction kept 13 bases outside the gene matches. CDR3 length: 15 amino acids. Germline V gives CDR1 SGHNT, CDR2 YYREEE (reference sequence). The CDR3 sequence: CASSPFLGTEGTQYF. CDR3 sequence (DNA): TGTGCCAGCAGCCCATTCCTCGGGACAGAAGGGACCCAGTACTTC.

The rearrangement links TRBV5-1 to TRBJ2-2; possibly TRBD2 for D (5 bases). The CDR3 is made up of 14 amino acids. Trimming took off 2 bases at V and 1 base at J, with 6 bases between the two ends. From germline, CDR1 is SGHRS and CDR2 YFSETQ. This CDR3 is CASSLAENTGELFF. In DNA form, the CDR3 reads TGCGCCAGCAGCTTAGCGGAGAACACCGGGGAGCTGTTTTTT.

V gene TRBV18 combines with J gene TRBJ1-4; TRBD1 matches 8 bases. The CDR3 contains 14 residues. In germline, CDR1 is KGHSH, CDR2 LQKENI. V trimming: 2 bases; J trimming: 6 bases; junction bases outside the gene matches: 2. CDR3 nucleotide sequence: TGTGCCAGCTCACCAACAGGGGGGTATGAAAAACTGTTTTTT. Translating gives CASSPTGGYEKLFF. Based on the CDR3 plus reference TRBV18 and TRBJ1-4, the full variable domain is NAGVMQNPRHLVRRRGQEARLRCSPMKGHSHVYWYRQLPEEGLKFMVYLQKENIIDESGMPKERFSAEFPKEGPSILRIQQVVRGDSAAYFCASSPTGGYEKLFFGSGTQLSVL.

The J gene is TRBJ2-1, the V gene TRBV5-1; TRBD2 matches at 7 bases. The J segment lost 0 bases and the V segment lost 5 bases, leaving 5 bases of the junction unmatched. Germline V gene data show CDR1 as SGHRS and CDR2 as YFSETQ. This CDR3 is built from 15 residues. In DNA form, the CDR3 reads TGCGCCAGCAGTTCAACTAGCGTCTCCTACAATGAGCAGTTCTTC. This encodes CASSSTSVSYNEQFF.

This CDR3 reads CASSRRASGLGADTQYF. For the CDR3, the DNA is TGTGCCAGCAGCCGCAGGGCTAGCGGGCTGGGCGCAGATACGCAGTATTTT. This rearrangement joins TRBV7-9 to TRBJ2-3, with 8 bases lining up with TRBD2. V gave up 5 bases and J gave up 4 bases; unmatched junction bases: 14. The CDR3 contains 17 residues. The germline gives CDR1 SEHNR, CDR2 FQNEAQ (reference sequence).

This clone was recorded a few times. CDR3 residues: CASIDNEQFF. CDR3 DNA: TGTGCCAGCATCGACAATGAGCAGTTCTTC. The V gene is TRBV12-1, the J gene TRBJ2-1; the DNA was not compared with TRBD2, the D call given in the table. TRBV12-1 is a known pseudogene. The CDR3 consists of 10 residues.

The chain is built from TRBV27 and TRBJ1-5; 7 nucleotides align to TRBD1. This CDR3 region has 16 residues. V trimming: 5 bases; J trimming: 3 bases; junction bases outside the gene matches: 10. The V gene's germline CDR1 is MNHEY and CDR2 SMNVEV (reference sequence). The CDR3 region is CASSTNRDRSNQPQHF. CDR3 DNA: TGTGCCAGCAGTACAAATCGGGACAGATCCAATCAGCCCCAGCATTTT.

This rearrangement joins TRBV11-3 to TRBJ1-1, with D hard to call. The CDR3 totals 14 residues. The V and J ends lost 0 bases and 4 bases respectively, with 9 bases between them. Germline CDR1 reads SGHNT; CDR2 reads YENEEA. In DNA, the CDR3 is TGTGCCAGCAGCTTAGAAGGGTCTCGCACTGAAGCTTTCTTT. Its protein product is CASSLEGSRTEAFF.

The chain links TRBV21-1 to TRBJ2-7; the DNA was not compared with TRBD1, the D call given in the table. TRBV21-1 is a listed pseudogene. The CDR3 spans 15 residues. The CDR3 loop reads CASIQVQGESYEQYF. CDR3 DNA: TGTGCCAGCATCCAGGTACAGGGAGAATCCTACGAGCAGTACTTC.

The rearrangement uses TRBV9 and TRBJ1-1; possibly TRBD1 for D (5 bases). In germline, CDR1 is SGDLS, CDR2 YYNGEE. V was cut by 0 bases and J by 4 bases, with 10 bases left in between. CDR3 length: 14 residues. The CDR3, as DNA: TGTGCCAGCAGCGTAGTGGGGGAAGCCACTGAAGCTTTCTTT. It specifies CASSVVGEATEAFF.

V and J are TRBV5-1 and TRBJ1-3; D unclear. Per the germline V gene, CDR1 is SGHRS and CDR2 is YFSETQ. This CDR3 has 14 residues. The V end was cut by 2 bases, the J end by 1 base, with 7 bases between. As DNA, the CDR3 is TGCGCCAGCAGCTTCGGTAATTCTGGAAACACCATATATTTT. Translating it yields CASSFGNSGNTIYF. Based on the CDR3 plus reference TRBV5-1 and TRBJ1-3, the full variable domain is KAGVTQTPRYLIKTRGQQVTLSCSPISGHRSVSWYQQTPGQGLQFLFEYFSETQRNKGNFPGRFSGRQFSNSRSEMNVSTLELGDSALYLCASSFGNSGNTIYFGEGSWLTVV.